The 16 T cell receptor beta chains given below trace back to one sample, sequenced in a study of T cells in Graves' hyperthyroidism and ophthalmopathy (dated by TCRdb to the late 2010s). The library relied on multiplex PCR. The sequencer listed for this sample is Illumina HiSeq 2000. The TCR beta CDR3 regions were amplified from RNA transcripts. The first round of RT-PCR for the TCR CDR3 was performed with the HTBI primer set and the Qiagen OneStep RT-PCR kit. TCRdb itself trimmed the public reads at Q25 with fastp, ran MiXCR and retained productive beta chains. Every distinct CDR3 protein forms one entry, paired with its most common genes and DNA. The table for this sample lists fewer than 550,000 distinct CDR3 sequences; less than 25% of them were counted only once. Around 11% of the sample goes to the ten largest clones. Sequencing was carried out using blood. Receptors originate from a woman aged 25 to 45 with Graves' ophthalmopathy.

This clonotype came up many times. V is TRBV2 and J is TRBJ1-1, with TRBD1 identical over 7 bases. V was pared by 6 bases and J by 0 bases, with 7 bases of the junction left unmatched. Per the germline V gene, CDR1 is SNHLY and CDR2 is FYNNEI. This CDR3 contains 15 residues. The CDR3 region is CASSLTGALNTEAFF. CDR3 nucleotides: TGTGCCAGCAGCTTAACAGGGGCCCTGAACACTGAAGCTTTCTTT. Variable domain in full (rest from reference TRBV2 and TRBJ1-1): EPEVTQTPSHQVTQMGQEVILRCVPISNHLYFYWYRQILGQKVEFLVSFYNNEISEKSEIFDDQFSVERPDGSNFTLKIRSTKLEDSAMYFCASSLTGALNTEAFFGQGTRLTVV.

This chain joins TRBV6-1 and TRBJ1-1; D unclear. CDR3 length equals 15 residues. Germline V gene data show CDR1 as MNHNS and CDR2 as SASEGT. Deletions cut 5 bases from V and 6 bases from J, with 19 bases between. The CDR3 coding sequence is TGTGCCAGCAGTATTAGTCGGGTGAGTTACTCTGAAGCTTTCTTT. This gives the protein CASSISRVSYSEAFF.

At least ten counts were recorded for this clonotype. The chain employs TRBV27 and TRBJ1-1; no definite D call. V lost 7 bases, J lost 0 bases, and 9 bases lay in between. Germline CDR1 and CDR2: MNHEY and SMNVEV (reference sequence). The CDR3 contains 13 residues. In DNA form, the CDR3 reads TGTGCCAGCATAGGACCGCTGAACACTGAAGCTTTCTTT. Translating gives CASIGPLNTEAFF.

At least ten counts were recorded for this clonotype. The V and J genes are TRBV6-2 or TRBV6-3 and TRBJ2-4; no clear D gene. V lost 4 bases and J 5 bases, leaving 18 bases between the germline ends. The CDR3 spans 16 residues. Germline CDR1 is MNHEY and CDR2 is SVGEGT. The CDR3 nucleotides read TGTGCCAGCAGTTCTACCCATCCGGCCCGCCAAAACATTCAGTACTTC. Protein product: CASSSTHPARQNIQYF.

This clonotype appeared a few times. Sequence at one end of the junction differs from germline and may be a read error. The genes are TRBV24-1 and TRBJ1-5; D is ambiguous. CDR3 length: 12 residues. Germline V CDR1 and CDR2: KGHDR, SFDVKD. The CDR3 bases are TGCGCCGCCAGTGGGCCCGATCAGCCCCAGCATTTT. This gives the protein CAASGPDQPQHF.

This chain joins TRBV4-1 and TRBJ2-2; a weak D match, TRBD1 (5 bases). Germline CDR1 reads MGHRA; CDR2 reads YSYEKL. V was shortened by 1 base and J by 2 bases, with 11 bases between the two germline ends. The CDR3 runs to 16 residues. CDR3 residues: CASSQAVRTNTGELFF. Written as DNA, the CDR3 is TGCGCCAGCAGCCAAGCGGTACGGACAAACACCGGGGAGCTGTTTTTT.

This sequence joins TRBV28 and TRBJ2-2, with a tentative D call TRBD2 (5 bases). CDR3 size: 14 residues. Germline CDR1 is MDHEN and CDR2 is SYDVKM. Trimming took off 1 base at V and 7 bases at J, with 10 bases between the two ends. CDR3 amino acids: CASSLSSGYGELFF. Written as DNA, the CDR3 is TGTGCCAGCAGTTTATCGTCGGGGTACGGGGAGCTGTTTTTT.

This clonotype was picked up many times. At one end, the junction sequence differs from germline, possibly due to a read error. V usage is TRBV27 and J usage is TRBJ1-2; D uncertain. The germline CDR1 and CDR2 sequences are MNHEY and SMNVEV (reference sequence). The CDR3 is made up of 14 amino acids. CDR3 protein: CASSSDRANHGYTF. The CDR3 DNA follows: TGTGCCAGCAGTTCGGACCGAGCTAACCATGGCTACACCTTC.

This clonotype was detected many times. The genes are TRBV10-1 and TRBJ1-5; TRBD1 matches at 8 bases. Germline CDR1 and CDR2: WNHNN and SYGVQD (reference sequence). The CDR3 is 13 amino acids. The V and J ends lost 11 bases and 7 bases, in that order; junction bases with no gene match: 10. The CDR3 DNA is TGCGCCGGATCCAACAGGGGGAGGCAGCCCCAGCATTTT. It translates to CAGSNRGRQPQHF.

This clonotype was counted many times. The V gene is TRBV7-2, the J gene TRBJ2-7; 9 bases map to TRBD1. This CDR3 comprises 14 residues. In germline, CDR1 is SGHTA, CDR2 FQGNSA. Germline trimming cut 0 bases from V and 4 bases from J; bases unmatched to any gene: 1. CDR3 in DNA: TGTGCCAGCAGCTTAGCGGGGACAGGGTACGAGCAGTACTTC. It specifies CASSLAGTGYEQYF.

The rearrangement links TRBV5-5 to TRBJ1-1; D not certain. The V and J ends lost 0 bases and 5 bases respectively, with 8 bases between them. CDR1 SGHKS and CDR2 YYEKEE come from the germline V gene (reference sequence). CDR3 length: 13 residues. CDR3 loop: CASSLESWTEAFF. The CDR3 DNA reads TGTGCCAGCAGCTTGGAATCGTGGACTGAAGCTTTCTTT. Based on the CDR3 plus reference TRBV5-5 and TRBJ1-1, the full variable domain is DAGVTQSPTHLIKTRGQQVTLRCSPISGHKSVSWYQQVLGQGPQFIFQYYEKEERGRGNFPDRFSARQFPNYSSELNVNALLLGDSALYLCASSLESWTEAFFGQGTRLTVV.

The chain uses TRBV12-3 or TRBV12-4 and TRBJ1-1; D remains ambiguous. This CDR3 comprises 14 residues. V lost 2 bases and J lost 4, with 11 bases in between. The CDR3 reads CASSLIGIGTEAFF. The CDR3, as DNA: TGTGCCAGCAGTTTAATAGGGATAGGCACTGAAGCTTTCTTT.

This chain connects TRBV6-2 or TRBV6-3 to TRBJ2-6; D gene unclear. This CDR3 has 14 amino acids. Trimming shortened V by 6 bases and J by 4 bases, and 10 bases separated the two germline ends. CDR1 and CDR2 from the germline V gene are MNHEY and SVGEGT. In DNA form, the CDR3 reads TGTGCCAGCAGCCGTATTGGAGGGGCCAACGTCCTGACTTTC. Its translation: CASSRIGGANVLTF.

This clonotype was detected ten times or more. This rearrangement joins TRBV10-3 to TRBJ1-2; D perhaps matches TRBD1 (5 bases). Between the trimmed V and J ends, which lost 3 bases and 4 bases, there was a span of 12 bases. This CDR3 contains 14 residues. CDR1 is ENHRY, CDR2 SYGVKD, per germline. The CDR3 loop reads CAISDRDSSYGYTF. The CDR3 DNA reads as TGTGCCATCAGTGACCGAGACAGTTCCTATGGCTACACCTTC.

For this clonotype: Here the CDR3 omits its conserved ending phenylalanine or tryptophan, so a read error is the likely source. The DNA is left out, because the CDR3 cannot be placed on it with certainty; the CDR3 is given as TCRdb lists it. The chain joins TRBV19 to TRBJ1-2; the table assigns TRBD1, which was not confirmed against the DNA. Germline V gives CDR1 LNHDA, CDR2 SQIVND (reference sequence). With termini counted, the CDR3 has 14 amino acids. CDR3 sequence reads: CASSSSGTAYGYSY.

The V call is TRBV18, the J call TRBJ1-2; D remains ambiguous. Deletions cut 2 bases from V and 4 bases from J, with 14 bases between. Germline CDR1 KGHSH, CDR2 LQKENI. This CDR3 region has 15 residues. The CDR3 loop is CASSPRPGGSYGYTF. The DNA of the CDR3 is TGTGCCAGCTCACCAAGGCCGGGAGGGAGCTATGGCTACACCTTC.